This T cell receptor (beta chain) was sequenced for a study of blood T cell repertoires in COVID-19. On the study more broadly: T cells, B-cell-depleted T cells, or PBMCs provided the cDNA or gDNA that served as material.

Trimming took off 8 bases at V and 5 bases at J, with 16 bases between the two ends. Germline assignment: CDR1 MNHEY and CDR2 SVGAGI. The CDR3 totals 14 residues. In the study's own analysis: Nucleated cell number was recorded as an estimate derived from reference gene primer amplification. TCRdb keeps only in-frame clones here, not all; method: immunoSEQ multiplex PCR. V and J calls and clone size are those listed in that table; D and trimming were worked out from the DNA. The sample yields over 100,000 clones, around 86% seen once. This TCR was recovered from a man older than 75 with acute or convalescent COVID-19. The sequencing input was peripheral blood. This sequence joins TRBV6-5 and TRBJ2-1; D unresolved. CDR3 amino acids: CASFSLGRNNEQFF. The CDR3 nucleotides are TGTGCCAGCTTCTCCTTGGGCAGGAACAATGAGCAGTTCTTC.